This T cell receptor beta chain was documented in a study of T cell changes during pregnancy in multiple sclerosis. Profiling relied on immunoSEQ multiplex PCR, and the TCRdb table lists in-frame clones only, not all of them. The sample consists of tens of thousands of clones, around 92% of them appearing once. Germline V gene data show CDR1 as LNHDA and CDR2 as SQIVND (reference sequence). There are 15 residues in the CDR3. With 5 bases removed from V and 1 base from J, the gap between germline ends came to 14 bases. The chain is built from TRBV19 and TRBJ1-1, with a weak D call TRBD1 (5 bases). This specimen consisted of peripheral blood, obtained after pregnancy. The TCR originated in a female donor in good health, enrolled as a control in a pregnancy study. The CDR3 bases are TGTGCCAGTAGTCGACAATTGACAGCGAACACTGAAGCTTTCTTT. This sequence encodes CASSRQLTANTEAFF.